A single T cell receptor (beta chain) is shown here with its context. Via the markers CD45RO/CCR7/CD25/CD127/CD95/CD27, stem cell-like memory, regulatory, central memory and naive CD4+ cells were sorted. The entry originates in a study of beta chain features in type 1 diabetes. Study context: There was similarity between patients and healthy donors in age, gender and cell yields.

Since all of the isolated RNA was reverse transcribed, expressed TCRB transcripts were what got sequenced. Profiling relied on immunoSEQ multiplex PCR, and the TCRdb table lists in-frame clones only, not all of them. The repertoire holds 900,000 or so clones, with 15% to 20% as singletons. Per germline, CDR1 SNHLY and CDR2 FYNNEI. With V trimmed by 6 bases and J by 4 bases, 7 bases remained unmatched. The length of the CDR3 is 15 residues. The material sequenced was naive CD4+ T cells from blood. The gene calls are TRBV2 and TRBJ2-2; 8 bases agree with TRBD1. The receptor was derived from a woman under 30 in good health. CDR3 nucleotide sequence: TGTGCCAGCAGGCAGGACAGGGCCCCCACCGGGGAGCTGTTTTTT. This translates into CASRQDRAPTGELFF.